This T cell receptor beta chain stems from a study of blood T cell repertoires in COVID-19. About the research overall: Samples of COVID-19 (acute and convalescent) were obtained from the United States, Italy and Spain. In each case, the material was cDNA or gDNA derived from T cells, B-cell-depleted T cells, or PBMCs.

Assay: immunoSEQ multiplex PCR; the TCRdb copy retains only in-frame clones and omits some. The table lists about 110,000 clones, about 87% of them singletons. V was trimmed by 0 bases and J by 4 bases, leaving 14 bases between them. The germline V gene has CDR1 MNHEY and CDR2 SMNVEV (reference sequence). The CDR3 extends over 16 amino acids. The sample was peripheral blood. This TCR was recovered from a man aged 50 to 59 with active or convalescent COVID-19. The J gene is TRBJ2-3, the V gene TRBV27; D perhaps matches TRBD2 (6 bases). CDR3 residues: CASSLSVLAGPDTQYF. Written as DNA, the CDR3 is TGTGCCAGCAGTTTATCAGTACTAGCTGGTCCAGATACGCAGTATTTT.